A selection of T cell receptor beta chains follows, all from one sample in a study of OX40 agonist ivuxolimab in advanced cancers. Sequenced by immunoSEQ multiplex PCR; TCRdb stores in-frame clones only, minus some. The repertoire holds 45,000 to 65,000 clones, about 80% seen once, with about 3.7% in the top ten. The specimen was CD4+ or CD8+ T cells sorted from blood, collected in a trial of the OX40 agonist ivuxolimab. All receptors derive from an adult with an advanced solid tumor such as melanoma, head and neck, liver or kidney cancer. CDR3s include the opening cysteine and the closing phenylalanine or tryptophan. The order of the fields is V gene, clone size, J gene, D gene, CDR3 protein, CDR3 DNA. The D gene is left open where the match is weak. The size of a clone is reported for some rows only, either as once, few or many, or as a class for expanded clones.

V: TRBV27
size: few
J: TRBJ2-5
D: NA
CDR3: CASSLGTPRETQYF
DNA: TGTGCCAGCAGTTTAGGGACACCACGAGAGACCCAGTACTTC

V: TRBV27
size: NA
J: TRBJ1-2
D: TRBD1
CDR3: CASSPHPGQDHYGYTF
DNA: TGTGCCAGCAGTCCCCACCCGGGACAGGATCACTATGGCTACACCTTC

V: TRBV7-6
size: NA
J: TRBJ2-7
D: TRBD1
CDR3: CASSPTGGAYEQYF
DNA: TGTGCCAGCAGCCCTACAGGGGGCGCGTACGAGCAGTACTTC

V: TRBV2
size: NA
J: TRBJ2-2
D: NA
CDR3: CASSDDNQWGEELFF
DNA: TGTGCCAGCAGTGACGATAATCAGTGGGGGGAAGAGCTGTTTTTT

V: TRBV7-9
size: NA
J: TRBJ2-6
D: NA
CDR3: CASSLGQGLFSGANVRTF
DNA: TGTGCCAGCAGCTTAGGTCAGGGCCTCTTCTCTGGGGCCAACGTCCGGACTTTC

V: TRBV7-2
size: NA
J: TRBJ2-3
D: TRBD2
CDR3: CASSLAMRTSGGATDTQYF
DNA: TGTGCCAGCAGCTTAGCGATGCGGACTAGCGGGGGGGCCACAGATACGCAGTATTTT

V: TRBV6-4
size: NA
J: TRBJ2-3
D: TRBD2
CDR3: CASSALASTDTQYF
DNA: TGTGCCAGCAGTGCACTAGCGAGCACAGATACGCAGTATTTT

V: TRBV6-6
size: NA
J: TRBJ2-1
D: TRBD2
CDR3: CASRWTSGTNEQFF
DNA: TGTGCCAGCAGATGGACTAGCGGGACGAATGAGCAGTTCTTC

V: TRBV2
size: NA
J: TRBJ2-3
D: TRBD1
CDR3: CASSSGTGKTDTQYF
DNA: TGTGCCAGCTCGTCCGGGACAGGTAAAACAGATACGCAGTATTTT

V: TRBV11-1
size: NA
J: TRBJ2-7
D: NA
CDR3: CASSKDIGRQTYEQYF
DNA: TGTGCCAGCAGCAAAGACATCGGACGGCAAACCTACGAGCAGTACTTC

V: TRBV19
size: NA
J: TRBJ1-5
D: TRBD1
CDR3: CASRGAGGAPQPQHF
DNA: TGTGCCAGTAGGGGGGCAGGGGGCGCCCCTCAGCCCCAGCATTTT

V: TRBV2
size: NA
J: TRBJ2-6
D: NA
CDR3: CASSEPGGSTGANVLTF
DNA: TGTGCCAGCAGTGAACCTGGGGGGTCGACTGGGGCCAACGTCCTGACTTTC

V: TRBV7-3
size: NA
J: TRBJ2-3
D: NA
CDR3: CASSLDPRAPQYF
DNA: TGTGCCAGCAGCTTAGACCCTCGAGCGCCGCAGTATTTT

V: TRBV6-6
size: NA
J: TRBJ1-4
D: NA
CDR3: CASRLLSGREKLFF
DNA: TGTGCCAGCAGACTCCTCTCGGGACGAGAAAAACTGTTTTTT

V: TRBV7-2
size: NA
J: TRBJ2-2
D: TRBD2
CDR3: CASSTLAGVSGELFF
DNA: TGTGCCAGCAGCACACTAGCGGGAGTCTCCGGGGAGCTGTTTTTT

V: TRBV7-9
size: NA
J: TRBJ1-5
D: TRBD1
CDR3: CASSPGTGQRSQHF
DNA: TGTGCCAGCAGCCCTGGGACAGGCCAACGCAGCCAGCATTTT

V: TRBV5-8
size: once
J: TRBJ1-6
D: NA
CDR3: CASSLAGSNSPLHF
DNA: TGTGCCAGCAGCTTGGCAGGCAGTAATTCACCCCTCCACTTT

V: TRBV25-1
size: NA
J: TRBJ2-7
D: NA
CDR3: CASSRGVGVSYEQYF
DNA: TGTGCCAGCAGTCGGGGAGTGGGGGTTTCCTACGAGCAGTACTTC

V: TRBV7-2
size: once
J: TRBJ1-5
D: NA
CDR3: CASSARNQPQHF
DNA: TGTGCCAGCAGCGCGCGCAATCAGCCCCAGCATTTT

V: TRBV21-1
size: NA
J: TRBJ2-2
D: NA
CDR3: CASSTQSGQVEQGGELFF
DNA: TGTGCCAGCAGCACCCAAAGCGGACAGGTGGAACAGGGCGGGGAGCTGTTTTTT

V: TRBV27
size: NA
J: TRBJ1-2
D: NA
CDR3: CASSFGPPKTAGYTF
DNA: TGTGCCAGCAGTTTCGGCCCCCCCAAGACAGCTGGCTACACCTTC

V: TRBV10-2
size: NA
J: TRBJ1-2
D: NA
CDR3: CASRGGGYGYTF
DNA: TGCGCCAGCAGGGGTGGGGGCTATGGCTACACCTTC

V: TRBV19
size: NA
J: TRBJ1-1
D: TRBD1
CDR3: CASSLRDSYTEAFF
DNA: TGTGCCAGTAGTCTCCGGGACAGTTACACTGAAGCTTTCTTT

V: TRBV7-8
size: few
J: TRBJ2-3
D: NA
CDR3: CASSARVRGTDTQYF
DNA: TGTGCCAGCAGCGCCCGAGTGCGGGGCACAGATACGCAGTATTTT

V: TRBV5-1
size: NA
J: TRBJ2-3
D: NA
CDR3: CASSFYRSTDTQYF
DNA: TGCGCCAGCAGCTTTTACAGAAGCACAGATACGCAGTATTTT

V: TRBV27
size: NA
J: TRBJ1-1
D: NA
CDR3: CASRTGSRNTEAFF
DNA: TGTGCCAGCAGGACAGGTAGTCGGAACACTGAAGCTTTCTTT

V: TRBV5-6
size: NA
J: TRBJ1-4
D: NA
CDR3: CASSLAGMYEKLFF
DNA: TGTGCCAGCAGCTTGGCAGGGATGTATGAAAAACTGTTTTTT

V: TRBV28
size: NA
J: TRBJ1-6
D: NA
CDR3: CASSLRSPLHF
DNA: TGTGCCAGCAGTTTGAGATCACCCCTCCACTTT

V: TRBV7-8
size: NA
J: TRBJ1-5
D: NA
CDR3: CASSFAGGNQPQHF
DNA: TGTGCCAGCAGCTTTGCAGGGGGCAATCAGCCCCAGCATTTT

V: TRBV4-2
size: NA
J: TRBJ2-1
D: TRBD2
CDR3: CASSQVTGGQLREQFF
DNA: TGTGCCAGCAGCCAAGTGACGGGAGGACAATTAAGAGAGCAGTTCTTC